A single sample is the source of the 30 T cell receptor beta chains below, sequenced in a study of blood T cell repertoires in COVID-19. TCRdb keeps only in-frame clones here, not all; method: immunoSEQ multiplex PCR. Of some 340,000 clones listed, around 84% are singletons. The source material was peripheral blood. The receptor set was obtained from a woman under 30 with acute or convalescent COVID-19.

The genes are TRBV5-5 and TRBJ1-1; maybe TRBD1 (5 bases). The CDR3 covers 15 residues. V was cut by 1 base and J by 6 bases, with 16 bases left in between. The germline V gene has CDR1 SGHKS and CDR2 YYEKEE (reference sequence). The CDR3 nucleotides are TGTGCCAGCAGCTTGCAACAGTGGGCCAGGGCTGAAGCTTTCTTT. As protein: CASSLQQWARAEAFF.

Comments on this clone: The junction does not match germline at one end; this may be a read error. The CDR3 loop is CASSLALAGEQRTGPYQPQHF. CDR3 DNA: TGCGCCAGCAGTTTGGCCCTAGCGGGAGAGCAGCGGACAGGGCCTTATCAGCCCCAGCATTTT. The chain joins TRBV5-1 to TRBJ1-5; 8 nucleotides agree with TRBD1. CDR1 is SGHRS and CDR2 is YFSETQ in the germline V gene. CDR3 length equals 21 residues.

V is TRBV5-5 and J is TRBJ1-6; the D is unclear. The CDR3 covers 17 residues. Per germline, CDR1 SGHKS and CDR2 YYEKEE (reference sequence). Trimming took off 2 bases at V and 0 bases at J, with 12 bases between the two ends. The CDR3: CASSFNSLSSYNSPLHF. DNA for the CDR3: TGTGCCAGCAGCTTCAACTCATTGAGCTCCTATAATTCACCCCTCCACTTT.

V and J are TRBV12-3 or TRBV12-4 and TRBJ1-1, with 9 bases aligning to TRBD1. V shed 7 bases, J shed 4 bases, and the junction held 4 bases outside the gene matches. The CDR3 extends over 13 amino acids. The CDR3 spells CASTPDRGTEAFF. The CDR3 DNA reads as TGTGCCAGCACCCCGGACAGGGGCACTGAAGCTTTCTTT.

V is TRBV29-1 and J is TRBJ2-7; D may be TRBD1 (6 bases). V was shortened by 4 bases and J by 2 bases, with 12 bases between the two germline ends. This CDR3 contains 13 residues. Germline V gives CDR1 SQVTM, CDR2 ANQGSEA. The CDR3 spells CSVGQDEAYEQYF. The CDR3 DNA reads TGCAGCGTTGGACAGGATGAGGCCTACGAGCAGTACTTC.

The chain employs TRBV24-1 and TRBJ2-7; 9 bases line up with TRBD1. The CDR3 runs to 14 residues. Germline trimming cut 4 bases from V and 5 bases from J; bases unmatched to any gene: 5. Germline assignment: CDR1 KGHDR and CDR2 SFDVKD. The CDR3 region is CATSDSGTGNEQYF. The CDR3 DNA follows: TGTGCCACCAGTGACTCCGGGACAGGGAACGAGCAGTACTTC.

This chain connects TRBV5-1 to TRBJ2-3; 10 bases fit TRBD2. The germline V gene has CDR1 SGHRS and CDR2 YFSETQ. V was clipped by 2 bases and J by 6 bases; unmatched bases: 9. The CDR3 totals 16 residues. The CDR3 is CASSFGSTSGMDTQYF. As DNA, the CDR3 is TGCGCCAGCAGCTTTGGAAGTACTAGCGGGATGGATACGCAGTATTTT.

V gene TRBV5-6 combines with J gene TRBJ1-1; D is unclear. Trimming removed 0 bases at V and 11 bases at J, with 17 bases between. The V gene's germline CDR1 is SGHDT and CDR2 YYEEEE. The CDR3 extends over 14 amino acids. The CDR3: CASSLVPTGVEAFF. In nucleotides, the CDR3 is TGTGCCAGCAGCTTGGTTCCTACCGGGGTCGAGGCTTTCTTT.

V usage is TRBV18 and J usage is TRBJ1-4; 7 nucleotides agree with TRBD1. CDR1 is KGHSH and CDR2 is LQKENI in the germline V gene. J was trimmed by 8 bases and V by 5 bases; bases with no gene match: 14. The CDR3 is made up of 16 amino acids. Written as DNA, the CDR3 is TGTGCCAGCTCATCTACACAGGGGTTGTTGTCCGAAAAACTGTTTTTT. Protein sequence: CASSSTQGLLSEKLFF.

The chain joins TRBV3-1 (or the pseudogene TRBV3-2) to TRBJ1-3; D uncertain. The germline V gene has CDR1 LGHDT and CDR2 YNNKEL (reference sequence). V gave up 2 bases and J gave up 0 bases, with 2 bases separating them. CDR3 length: 13 amino acids. CDR3 in amino acids: CASSQYSGNTIYF. The DNA of the CDR3 is TGTGCCAGCAGCCAATACTCTGGAAACACCATATATTTT.

V and J are TRBV18 and TRBJ1-3; 9 bases agree with TRBD1. The J segment lost 1 base and the V segment lost 3 bases, leaving 10 bases of the junction unmatched. There are 18 residues in the CDR3. The germline gives CDR1 KGHSH, CDR2 LQKENI. CDR3 residues: CASSPNLPGTGSGNTIYF. The CDR3, as DNA: TGTGCCAGCTCACCCAATCTTCCCGGGACAGGGTCTGGAAACACCATATATTTT. The complete variable domain, with remaining parts taken from reference TRBV18 and TRBJ1-3, reads NAGVMQNPRHLVRRRGQEARLRCSPMKGHSHVYWYRQLPEEGLKFMVYLQKENIIDESGMPKERFSAEFPKEGPSILRIQQVVRGDSAAYFCASSPNLPGTGSGNTIYFGEGSWLTVV.

This chain uses TRBV6-5 with TRBJ2-2; 7 positions match TRBD2. The CDR3 is 12 amino acids. With V trimmed by 11 bases and J by 1 base, 1 base remained unmatched. CDR1 MNHEY and CDR2 SVGAGI come from the germline V gene. CDR3 residues: CARGENTGELFF. For the CDR3, the DNA is TGTGCCCGGGGGGAGAACACCGGGGAGCTGTTTTTT.

The chain joins TRBV5-5 to TRBJ1-6; 9 nucleotides match TRBD1. The CDR3 has 14 amino acids. J was trimmed by 13 bases and V by 4 bases; bases with no gene match: 9. CDR1 and CDR2 (germline): SGHKS, YYEKEE (reference sequence). The CDR3 loop reads CASSANRGPSPLHF. For the CDR3, the DNA is TGTGCCAGCAGCGCGAACAGGGGGCCTTCCCCCCTCCACTTT.

This clone was observed a few times. The gene calls are TRBV5-6 and TRBJ1-5; a possible D gene is TRBD1 (6 bases). CDR1 and CDR2 from the germline V gene are SGHDT and YYEEEE. The V end was cut by 2 bases, the J end by 1 base, with 13 bases between. The CDR3 is made up of 16 amino acids. In DNA, the CDR3 is TGTGCCAGCAGCTTAAACAGGGTTTTGAGCAATCAGCCCCAGCATTTT. As protein: CASSLNRVLSNQPQHF.

The chain recombines TRBV29-1 with TRBJ2-7, with 7 nucleotides matching TRBD1. Trimming removed 4 bases from V and 6 bases from J; junction bases left unmatched: 9. The CDR3 totals 13 residues. CDR1 is SQVTM and CDR2 is ANQGSEA in the germline V gene. CDR3 in DNA: TGCAGCGTTGGGGGACAGAGGGTATCCGAGCAGTACTTC. Protein sequence: CSVGGQRVSEQYF.

V usage is TRBV7-2 and J usage is TRBJ1-1; D ambiguous. Germline CDR1 reads SGHTA; CDR2 reads FQGNSA. The ends were cut back, 5 bases at V and 5 bases at J, with 18 bases in the middle. The CDR3 runs 15 residues. CDR3 DNA: TGTGCCAGCAGCCCCCGTGCGGGCGGTGGAACTGAAGCTTTCTTT. This translates into CASSPRAGGGTEAFF. Full variable domain (outside the CDR3, taken from reference TRBV7-2 and TRBJ1-1): GAGVSQSPSNKVTEKGKDVELRCDPISGHTALYWYRQSLGQGLEFLIYFQGNSAPDKSGLPSDRFSAERTGGSVSTLTIQRTQQEDSAVYLCASSPRAGGGTEAFFGQGTRLTVV.

V gene TRBV20-1 combines with J gene TRBJ2-7; D perhaps matches TRBD2 (5 bases). This CDR3 region has 11 residues. V was cut by 6 bases and J by 3 bases, with 9 bases left in between. Germline lookup yields CDR1 DFQATT and CDR2 SNEGSKA (reference sequence). DNA for the CDR3: TGCAGTGCGAGGGTTGGCTACGAGCAGTACTTC. Translated, it gives CSARVGYEQYF.

CDR3 residues: CASSKKGLAYFNEQFF. The CDR3, as DNA: TGTGCCAGCAGCAAGAAGGGGTTGGCTTATTTTAATGAGCAGTTCTTC. The J gene is TRBJ2-1, the V gene TRBV21-1; the table calls TRBD1, which could not be checked here. TRBV21-1 is reported as a pseudogene. This CDR3 has 16 residues.

The sample holds a few counts of this clone. V and J are TRBV19 and TRBJ2-1; D is ambiguous. CDR3 size: 15 residues. V was shortened by 2 bases and J by 0 bases, with 8 bases between the two germline ends. Germline V lookup: CDR1 LNHDA, CDR2 SQIVND (reference sequence). The CDR3 nucleotides read TGTGCCAGTAGTATACCACCGAGCTCCTACAATGAGCAGTTCTTC. It specifies CASSIPPSSYNEQFF.

The gene calls are TRBV7-3 and TRBJ2-1, with D unresolved. The V gene's germline CDR1 is SGHTA and CDR2 FQGTGA. Trimming removed 4 bases at V and 6 bases at J, with 7 bases between. The CDR3 has 12 residues. CDR3 DNA: TGTGCCAGCAGCTCCCTAACCAATGAGCAGTTCTTC. It yields the protein CASSSLTNEQFF.

The chain has TRBV9 and TRBJ1-1; D remains unclear. CDR3 size: 13 residues. CDR1 and CDR2 from the germline V gene are SGDLS and YYNGEE. V lost 1 base, J lost 1 base, and 5 bases lay in between. CDR3 in DNA: TGTGCCAGCAGCGTATTAGAGAACACTGAAGCTTTCTTT. Translation: CASSVLENTEAFF.

The chain links TRBV3-1 (or the pseudogene TRBV3-2) to TRBJ2-1; 14 bases match TRBD2. The germline V gene encodes CDR1 LGHDT and CDR2 YNNKEL (reference sequence). This CDR3 spans 14 amino acids. V trimming: 1 base; J trimming: 13 bases; junction bases outside the gene matches: 3. The CDR3 bases are TGTGCCAGCAGCCAAGGACTAGCGGGAGGGGCCCAGTTCTTC. The encoded protein is CASSQGLAGGAQFF.

The V gene is TRBV6-1, the J gene TRBJ1-1, with D perhaps matching TRBD1 (6 bases). Germline loops: CDR1 MNHNS, CDR2 SASEGT. V lost 3 bases to trimming and J lost 10 bases, with 9 bases between them. The CDR3 covers 11 residues. CDR3 in DNA: TGTGCCAGCAGTGAGGGGGCTCGAGCTTTCTTT. Amino acid sequence: CASSEGARAFF.

The V gene is TRBV27, the J gene TRBJ2-7; 14 positions agree with TRBD2. V was clipped by 5 bases and J by 6 bases; unmatched bases: 6. In germline, CDR1 is MNHEY, CDR2 SMNVEV (reference sequence). The CDR3 loop spans 15 amino acids. The CDR3 DNA sequence: TGTGCCAGCAGTATAATCGGACTAGCGGGGGGCGAGCAGTACTTC. Protein: CASSIIGLAGGEQYF.

The chain carries TRBV20-1 and TRBJ1-3; D call uncertain. Germline V gives CDR1 DFQATT, CDR2 SNEGSKA (reference sequence). This CDR3 has 15 amino acids. V was trimmed by 3 bases and J by 0 bases, leaving 12 bases between them. CDR3 DNA sequence: TGCAGTGCTAGTGGTGGGAGGGTCTCTGGAAACACCATATATTTT. Residues: CSASGGRVSGNTIYF.

A remark on this clone: Given a much more abundant clone one base away, this may be a read error. The sample has other DNA sequences that encode this CDR3 too. The chain joins TRBV2 to TRBJ1-5, with a weak D call TRBD1 (6 bases). Germline CDR1 is SNHLY and CDR2 is FYNNEI. CDR3 length equals 13 residues. With 3 bases removed from V and 4 bases from J, the gap between germline ends came to 7 bases. The CDR3 nucleotides read TGTGCCAGCAGTGACAGGGGAAATCAGCCCCAGCATTTT. Its protein is CASSDRGNQPQHF.

The chain links TRBV30 to TRBJ2-2; 8 nucleotides agree with TRBD2. J was trimmed by 6 bases and V by 3 bases; bases with no gene match: 12. CDR3 length equals 16 residues. Germline V gene lookup returns CDR1 GTSNPN and CDR2 SVGIG (reference sequence). CDR3 sequence (DNA): TGTGCCTGGAGCCAACCGGGGGGGGGCCTGGCCGGGGAGCTGTTTTTT. Translation gives CAWSQPGGGLAGELFF.

The chain recombines TRBV28 with TRBJ2-7, with 10 nucleotides matching TRBD2. The CDR3 contains 16 residues. Germline V gene lookup returns CDR1 MDHEN and CDR2 SYDVKM. Germline trimming cut 4 bases from V and 3 bases from J; bases unmatched to any gene: 9. The CDR3 sequence: CASSSHGSGGLYEQYF. DNA for the CDR3: TGTGCCAGCAGTTCCCACGGTAGCGGGGGGCTCTACGAGCAGTACTTC. Looking up the rest from reference TRBV28 and TRBJ2-7 gives the full variable domain: DVKVTQSSRYLVKRTGEKVFLECVQDMDHENMFWYRQDPGLGLRLIYFSYDVKMKEKGDIPEGYSVSREKKERFSLILESASTNQTSMYLCASSSHGSGGLYEQYFGPGTRLTVT.

This sequence joins TRBV10-2 and TRBJ2-2, with 7 nucleotides matching TRBD1. CDR3 length equals 16 residues. Germline values: CDR1 WSHSY, CDR2 SAAADI. V shed 3 bases and J 3 bases; nucleotides not matched to a gene: 7. The CDR3 bases are TGCGCCAGCAGTGATAAGACAGGGCGCGACACCGGGGAGCTGTTTTTT. It encodes CASSDKTGRDTGELFF.

J is TRBJ2-5 and V is TRBV5-6, with 9 bases lining up with TRBD1. J was trimmed by 6 bases and V by 3 bases; bases with no gene match: 9. CDR1 is SGHDT and CDR2 is YYEEEE in the germline V gene. This CDR3 is 15 amino acids long. The CDR3 DNA reads TGTGCCAGCAGCTCCGGGACAGGGTTTCTGAAGACCCAGTACTTC. Translating it yields CASSSGTGFLKTQYF.